This T cell receptor (beta chain) was obtained from a study of cytomegalovirus exposure and HLA in healthy donors. 60 Vbeta and 13 Jbeta primers were used in PCR. Profiling relied on immunoSEQ multiplex PCR, and the TCRdb table lists in-frame clones only, not all of them. The sample has approximately 71,000 clones. The CDR3 sequence is 16 residues long. Germline V gene data show CDR1 as ENHRY and CDR2 as SYGVKD. Trimming left V 4 bases short and J 0 bases short, with 13 bases between. Of note for this clone: Its cognate antigen is unknown. Other DNA sequences in this sample translate to the same CDR3.

Findings and caveats of the study: Prior analysis indicated that the majority of TCR beta V segments exhibited productivity approximately 87% or approximately 30% of the time.

The sequence came from a female donor in good health and CMV-seropositive. This chain uses TRBV10-3 with TRBJ2-1; maybe TRBD2 (5 bases). The sample taken for sequencing was PBMCs. For the CDR3, the DNA is TGTGCCATCAGTGGTAGTTCGGGGAGCTCCTACAATGAGCAGTTCTTC. Encoded protein: CAISGSSGSSYNEQFF.